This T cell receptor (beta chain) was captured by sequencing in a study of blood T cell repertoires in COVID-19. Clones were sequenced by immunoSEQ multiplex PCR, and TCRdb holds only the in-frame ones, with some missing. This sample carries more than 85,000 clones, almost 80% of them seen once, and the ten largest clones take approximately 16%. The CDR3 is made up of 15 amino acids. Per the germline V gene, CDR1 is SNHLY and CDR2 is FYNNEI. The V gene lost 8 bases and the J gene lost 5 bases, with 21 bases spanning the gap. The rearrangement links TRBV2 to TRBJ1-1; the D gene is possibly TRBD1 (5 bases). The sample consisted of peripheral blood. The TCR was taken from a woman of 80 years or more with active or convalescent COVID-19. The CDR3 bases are TGTGCCAGCGCAGAGCGGAACGGGGGGGAGACTGAAGCTTTCTTT. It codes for CASAERNGGETEAFF.